The 7 T cell receptor beta chains given below trace back to one sample, sequenced in a study of T cells after posttransplantation cyclophosphamide. Only in-frame clones appear in the TCRdb table, and some are missing; sequencing was by immunoSEQ multiplex PCR. The data show around 20,000 clones, around four fifths seen once. Sequencing was done on a sample of memory CD4+ T cells sorted from blood. The receptor set was obtained from a man aged 25 to 40 in good health and a related stem cell transplant donor.

The V call is TRBV19, the J call TRBJ1-6; D unclear. CDR1 LNHDA and CDR2 SQIVND come from the germline V gene (reference sequence). The CDR3 covers 14 residues. V was cut by 3 bases and J by 5 bases, with 8 bases left in between. The CDR3 DNA is TGTGCCAGTAGTATGGTACAGAATAATTCACCCCTCCACTTT. It encodes CASSMVQNNSPLHF.

This chain links TRBV27 with TRBJ2-3; 10 bases align to TRBD2. The ends lost 2 bases at V and 3 bases at J; junction bases unmatched: 2. The CDR3 consists of 15 residues. Germline assignment: CDR1 MNHEY and CDR2 SMNVEV (reference sequence). This chain's CDR3 is CASSLRAGGTDTQYF. The CDR3 DNA reads as TGTGCCAGCAGTTTACGAGCGGGGGGGACAGATACGCAGTATTTT.

The gene calls are TRBV19 and TRBJ2-7; TRBD2 is a possible D gene (5 bases). Germline loops: CDR1 LNHDA, CDR2 SQIVND (reference sequence). The CDR3 loop spans 13 amino acids. The V end lost 2 bases, the J end lost 3 bases, and 8 bases lay between the germline ends. The CDR3 loop is CASSISADYEQYF. The CDR3 nucleotides read TGTGCCAGTAGTATATCAGCGGACTACGAGCAGTACTTC.

The rearrangement links TRBV7-9 to TRBJ1-4, with 8 positions matching TRBD1. Germline loops: CDR1 SEHNR, CDR2 FQNEAQ (reference sequence). CDR3 length equals 15 residues. V was clipped by 5 bases and J by 4 bases; unmatched bases: 6. CDR3 region: CASSATGGYNEKLFF. CDR3 coding DNA: TGTGCCAGCAGCGCAACAGGGGGTTATAATGAAAAACTGTTTTTT.

The chain uses TRBV9 and TRBJ2-3; the D gene is possibly TRBD2 (5 bases). Germline CDR1 and CDR2: SGDLS and YYNGEE. The length of the CDR3 is 16 residues. Trimming removed 0 bases from V and 0 bases from J, with 11 bases in between. The CDR3 DNA follows: TGTGCCAGCAGCGTAGGGTCTAGCTTTAGCACAGATACGCAGTATTTT. It yields the protein CASSVGSSFSTDTQYF.

The chain recombines TRBV2 with TRBJ1-2, with 8 bases identical to TRBD1. CDR1 SNHLY and CDR2 FYNNEI come from the germline V gene. The CDR3 length is 14 residues. V was clipped by 5 bases and J by 0 bases; unmatched bases: 2. The CDR3 nucleotides read TGTGCCAGCAGTACAGGGGGAGCTAACTATGGCTACACCTTC. Encoded protein: CASSTGGANYGYTF.

V is TRBV7-8 and J is TRBJ2-7; possibly TRBD1 for D (7 bases). The CDR3 totals 15 residues. Germline lookup yields CDR1 SGHVS and CDR2 FQNEAQ. Deletions cut 6 bases from V and 4 bases from J, with 19 bases between. The CDR3 sequence: CASSSRTGGPYEQYF. The CDR3 bases are TGTGCCAGCAGTTCGCGGACAGGAGGGCCTTACGAGCAGTACTTC.